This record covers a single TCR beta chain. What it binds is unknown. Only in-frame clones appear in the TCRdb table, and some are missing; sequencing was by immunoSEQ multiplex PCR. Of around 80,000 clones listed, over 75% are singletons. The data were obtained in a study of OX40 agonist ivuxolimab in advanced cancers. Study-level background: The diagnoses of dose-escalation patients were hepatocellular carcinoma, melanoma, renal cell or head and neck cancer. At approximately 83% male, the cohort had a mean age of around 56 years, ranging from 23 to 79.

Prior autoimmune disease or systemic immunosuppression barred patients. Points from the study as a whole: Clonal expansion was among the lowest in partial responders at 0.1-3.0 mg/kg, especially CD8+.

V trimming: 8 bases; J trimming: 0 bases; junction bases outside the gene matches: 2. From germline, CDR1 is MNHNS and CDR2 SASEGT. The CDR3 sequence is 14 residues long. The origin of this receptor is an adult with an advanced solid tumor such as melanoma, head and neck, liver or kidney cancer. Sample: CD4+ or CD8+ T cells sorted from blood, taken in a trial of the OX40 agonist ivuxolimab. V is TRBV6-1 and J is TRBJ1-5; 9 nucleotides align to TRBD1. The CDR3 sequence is CASWDRVSNQPQHF. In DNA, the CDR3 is TGTGCCAGCTGGGACAGGGTTAGCAATCAGCCCCAGCATTTT.